This passage covers 25 T cell receptor beta chains from one sample sequenced in a study of blood T cell repertoires in COVID-19. Assay: immunoSEQ multiplex PCR; the TCRdb copy retains only in-frame clones and omits some. The sample holds 300,000 to 450,000 clones; about 90% are singletons and the top ten take roughly 2%. The sequenced sample consisted of peripheral blood. These receptors all stem from an older woman with COVID-19, enrolled during active disease.

The chain couples TRBV2 to TRBJ2-1; 9 bases align to TRBD2. The CDR3 covers 15 residues. Germline CDR1 SNHLY, CDR2 FYNNEI. The ends lost 4 bases at V and 4 bases at J; junction bases unmatched: 5. The CDR3: CASSGERGAYNEQFF. The CDR3 coding sequence is TGTGCCAGCAGTGGGGAGCGGGGGGCTTACAATGAGCAGTTCTTC.

V gene TRBV5-1 combines with J gene TRBJ1-1; 7 positions agree with TRBD1. Germline trimming cut 2 bases from V and 3 bases from J; bases unmatched to any gene: 4. The CDR3 covers 14 residues. Germline V gene data show CDR1 as SGHRS and CDR2 as YFSETQ. The CDR3 region is CASSFDRDDTEAFF. Here the CDR3 DNA reads TGCGCCAGCAGCTTCGACAGGGATGACACTGAAGCTTTCTTT.

This rearrangement joins TRBV3-1 (or the pseudogene TRBV3-2) to TRBJ1-5, with a weak D call TRBD1 (5 bases). CDR1 is LGHDT and CDR2 is YNNKEL in the germline V gene (reference sequence). V lost 3 bases and J 3 bases, leaving 15 bases between the germline ends. The CDR3 has 16 residues. CDR3 nucleotide sequence: TGTGCCAGCAGCCAGGGAGGGGCTCAAGCCAATCAGCCCCAGCATTTT. Its protein is CASSQGGAQANQPQHF.

The gene calls are TRBV7-9 and TRBJ2-7; TRBD2 aligns across 11 bases. The CDR3 length is 18 residues. V lost 1 base and J lost 0; bases outside the gene matches: 8. The V gene's germline CDR1 is SEHNR and CDR2 FQNEAQ (reference sequence). The CDR3 region is CASSLGTSGSHFSYEQYF. The CDR3 DNA is TGTGCCAGCAGCTTAGGGACTAGCGGGTCCCACTTCTCCTACGAGCAGTACTTC.

The chain employs TRBV4-2 and TRBJ2-3; TRBD1 is a possible D gene (6 bases). Trimming left V 1 base short and J 3 bases short, with 14 bases between. CDR1 is LGHNA, CDR2 YNFKEQ, per germline. This CDR3 is built from 16 residues. The CDR3 region has the DNA TGTGCCAGCAGCCAAGTTGGGGGCAAGGGGACAGATACGCAGTATTTT. This codes for CASSQVGGKGTDTQYF.

The rearrangement joins TRBV30 to TRBJ1-2, with 7 bases fitting TRBD1. The CDR3 totals 13 residues. V was pared by 1 base and J by 5 bases, with 4 bases of the junction left unmatched. Germline values: CDR1 GTSNPN, CDR2 SVGIG (reference sequence). CDR3 coding DNA: TGTGCCTGGAGTGATGACAGGGTTTATGGCTACACCTTC. As protein: CAWSDDRVYGYTF.

On this clone itself: This sample includes further DNA sequences coding for the same CDR3. The V and J genes are TRBV18 and TRBJ2-1; no definite D call. The CDR3 covers 15 residues. Germline V lookup: CDR1 KGHSH, CDR2 LQKENI. The V end was cut by 6 bases, the J end by 0 bases, with 12 bases between. In nucleotides, the CDR3 is TGTGCCAGCTCCCCCGACCGGAGCTCCTACAATGAGCAGTTCTTC. This codes for CASSPDRSSYNEQFF.

The chain recombines TRBV5-5 with TRBJ2-3; TRBD2 aligns across 7 bases. Trimming took 6 bases from V and 3 from J; bases not matched to a gene: 10. Germline V gene data show CDR1 as SGHKS and CDR2 as YYEKEE (reference sequence). The CDR3 spans 15 residues. CDR3 in DNA: TGTGCCAGCACTCATGGGGGGGTGAGGACAGATACGCAGTATTTT. Translating gives CASTHGGVRTDTQYF.

This clone came up once. The gene calls are TRBV19 and TRBJ2-7; a weak D match, TRBD1 (6 bases). This CDR3 is 15 amino acids long. Trimming left V 7 bases short and J 2 bases short, with 18 bases between. Germline V CDR1 and CDR2: LNHDA, SQIVND (reference sequence). In DNA, the CDR3 is TGTGCCAGTATGGGAGACTACAGGGTACCCTACGAGCAGTACTTC. It encodes CASMGDYRVPYEQYF.

The chain combines TRBV6-1 with TRBJ1-2, with TRBD1 as a possible D gene (6 bases). Germline V lookup: CDR1 MNHNS, CDR2 SASEGT. V lost 1 base to trimming and J lost 2 bases, with 11 bases between them. This CDR3 is built from 15 residues. The CDR3 DNA sequence: TGTGCCAGCAGTGAAGGGTGGGGGCAGAACTATGGCTACACCTTC. The encoded protein is CASSEGWGQNYGYTF.

V is TRBV5-4 and J is TRBJ1-5; D is uncertain. The CDR3 totals 14 residues. V lost 1 base and J 5 bases, leaving 10 bases between the germline ends. Germline-derived CDR1 and CDR2 are SGHNT and YYREEE (reference sequence). CDR3 nucleotide sequence: TGTGCCAGCAGCTTGTACGGGTACGATCAGCCCCAGCATTTT. It encodes CASSLYGYDQPQHF.

This clone was recorded only once. This chain links TRBV18 with TRBJ1-6; no clear D. Trimming removed 4 bases at V and 0 bases at J, with 10 bases between. Germline loops: CDR1 KGHSH, CDR2 LQKENI. The CDR3 extends over 16 amino acids. This chain's CDR3 is CASSLGPSSYNSPLHF. For the CDR3, the DNA is TGTGCCAGCTCACTTGGGCCGAGCTCCTATAATTCACCCCTCCACTTT.

V and J are TRBV10-2 and TRBJ1-4, with TRBD1 matching 9 bases. Germline-derived CDR1 and CDR2 are WSHSY and SAAADI. This CDR3 has 16 residues. J lost 4 bases, V lost 6 bases, and 9 bases had no gene match. The CDR3 coding sequence is TGCGCCAGCAGCATATCACCGGGACAGGGTAATGAAAAACTGTTTTTT. Residues: CASSISPGQGNEKLFF.

The CDR3 coding sequence is TGTGCCAGCAGCACCCCGGCCCCACTAGCGGACCCAGATACGCAGTATTTT. This sequence encodes CASSTPAPLADPDTQYF. The J gene is TRBJ2-3, the V gene TRBV21-1; TRBD2, the D gene given by the table, was not confirmed from the DNA. TRBV21-1 is a listed pseudogene. CDR3 length: 17 residues.

The chain combines TRBV10-2 with TRBJ1-2; the match to TRBD1 covers 8 bases. The CDR3 runs to 13 residues. J lost 8 bases, V lost 0 bases, and 2 bases had no gene match. CDR1 and CDR2 (germline): WSHSY, SAAADI. The DNA for the CDR3 is TGCGCCAGCAGTGAGTCCACAGGGGGAGGCTACACCTTC. Protein: CASSESTGGGYTF.

The chain is built from TRBV19 and TRBJ2-1; D ambiguous. V lost 3 bases to trimming and J lost 8 bases, with 14 bases between them. The CDR3 sequence is 14 residues long. Per the germline V gene, CDR1 is LNHDA and CDR2 is SQIVND (reference sequence). The CDR3 DNA is TGTGCCAGTAGTATTCTCTCCGGTCGCCATGAGCAGTTCTTC. It encodes CASSILSGRHEQFF.

The J gene is TRBJ2-3, the V gene TRBV5-8; 8 bases align to TRBD2. Losses at the gene ends were 3 bases for V and 1 base for J; bases not matched to a gene: 4. This CDR3 has 15 amino acids. Germline lookup yields CDR1 SGHTS and CDR2 YDEGEE. In DNA, the CDR3 is TGTGCCAGCAGCTCAAATAGCGGGGGCACAGATACGCAGTATTTT. This codes for CASSSNSGGTDTQYF.

The chain employs TRBV6-5 and TRBJ2-6; the D is unclear. Trimming removed 5 bases from V and 2 bases from J, with 7 bases in between. The length of the CDR3 is 14 residues. CDR1 and CDR2 (germline): MNHEY, SVGAGI. The chain's CDR3 is CASSPVPGANVLTF. The DNA of the CDR3 is TGTGCCAGCAGTCCGGTCCCTGGGGCCAACGTCCTGACTTTC.

The J gene is TRBJ1-2, the V gene TRBV2; no firm D call. The germline V gene encodes CDR1 SNHLY and CDR2 FYNNEI. The CDR3 length is 14 residues. The V end was cut by 6 bases, the J end by 4 bases, with 15 bases between. CDR3 nucleotides: TGTGCCAGCAGCCCAGGAGGTAGGCTCTATGGCTACACCTTC. The encoded protein is CASSPGGRLYGYTF.

The chain links TRBV6-5 to TRBJ1-6; the D gene is possibly TRBD1 (5 bases). This CDR3 spans 14 amino acids. V lost 11 bases, J lost 7 bases, and 18 bases lay in between. Germline lookup yields CDR1 MNHEY and CDR2 SVGAGI. CDR3 coding DNA: TGTGCCCTCAGGGAGGCAGCCCGAAATTCACCCCTCCACTTT. It encodes CALREAARNSPLHF.

The CDR3 region has the DNA TGTGCCAGCAGCCTCGGACAGGACTACAATGAGCAGTTCTTC. Protein product: CASSLGQDYNEQFF. This sequence joins TRBV13 and TRBJ2-1; the match to TRBD1 covers 7 bases. The germline gives CDR1 PRHDT, CDR2 FYEKMQ (reference sequence). V dropped 5 bases and J dropped 3; count of bases not matched to a gene: 4. The CDR3 sequence is 14 residues long.

As regards this clone: The same CDR3 arises from other DNA sequences in this sample as well. This rearrangement joins TRBV14 to TRBJ1-1; no definite D call. Germline V gene lookup returns CDR1 SGHDN and CDR2 FVKESK. With 1 base removed from V and 0 bases from J, the gap between germline ends came to 3 bases. The CDR3 is made up of 13 amino acids. CDR3 region: CASSQALNTEAFF. CDR3 sequence (DNA): TGTGCCAGCAGCCAAGCTCTGAACACTGAAGCTTTCTTT.

This chain connects TRBV9 to TRBJ1-2; TRBD1 is a possible D gene (5 bases). The V gene lost 3 bases and the J gene lost 11 bases, with 14 bases spanning the gap. Germline lookup yields CDR1 SGDLS and CDR2 YYNGEE. CDR3 length: 12 residues. CDR3 in amino acids: CASSGEGLGYTF. In nucleotides, the CDR3 is TGTGCCAGCAGCGGGGAGGGGTTGGGGTACACCTTC.

The chain recombines TRBV19 with TRBJ1-5, with no clear D. The V and J ends lost 7 bases and 0 bases respectively, with 7 bases between them. Germline lookup yields CDR1 LNHDA and CDR2 SQIVND (reference sequence). The CDR3 sequence is 13 residues long. This CDR3 is CASTRGSNQPQHF. CDR3 in DNA: TGTGCCAGTACCCGGGGTAGCAATCAGCCCCAGCATTTT.

This chain joins TRBV4-1 and TRBJ2-1, with D perhaps matching TRBD2 (7 bases). Trimming removed 1 base at V and 0 bases at J, with 10 bases between. Germline lookup yields CDR1 MGHRA and CDR2 YSYEKL. The CDR3 spans 16 residues. The CDR3 protein is CASSQGGGASYNEQFF. The DNA for the CDR3 is TGCGCCAGCAGCCAAGGAGGGGGGGCCTCCTACAATGAGCAGTTCTTC.